This T cell receptor (beta chain) was recorded in a study of molecular identifiers for immune sequencing clone quantification. Study-wide findings and caveats: Among effectors, clones above 20 RNA copies held over 97% of molecules; among naive cells, under 1%.

Sorting isolated naive CD8 T cells as CD8+CD4-CCR7+CD45RA+ events. The CDR3 extends over 15 amino acids. Between the trimmed V and J ends, which lost 4 bases and 0 bases, there was a span of 11 bases. CDR1 and CDR2 (germline): SGHNT, YYREEE (reference sequence). TCRdb reanalysed the PCR reads using MiXCR and keeps one entry per CDR3 protein. The table includes 80,000 to 95,000 distinct CDR3 sequences, 15% to 20% detected once. This clonotype was picked up many times. Its antigen is not identified. Input material: naive CD8+ T cells from blood, with Jurkat cell RNA spiked in. Subset of the sample: FACS-sorted CD8+CD4-CCR7+CD45RA+ naive T cells. The sequence derives from a human donor in good health. Some libraries in this study had Jurkat cell RNA spiked in. The chain links TRBV5-4 to TRBJ1-3; the D gene is possibly TRBD1 (6 bases). The CDR3, as DNA: TGTGCCAGCAGCCCAGGGGTGAGCTCTGGAAACACCATATATTTT. Its protein is CASSPGVSSGNTIYF.